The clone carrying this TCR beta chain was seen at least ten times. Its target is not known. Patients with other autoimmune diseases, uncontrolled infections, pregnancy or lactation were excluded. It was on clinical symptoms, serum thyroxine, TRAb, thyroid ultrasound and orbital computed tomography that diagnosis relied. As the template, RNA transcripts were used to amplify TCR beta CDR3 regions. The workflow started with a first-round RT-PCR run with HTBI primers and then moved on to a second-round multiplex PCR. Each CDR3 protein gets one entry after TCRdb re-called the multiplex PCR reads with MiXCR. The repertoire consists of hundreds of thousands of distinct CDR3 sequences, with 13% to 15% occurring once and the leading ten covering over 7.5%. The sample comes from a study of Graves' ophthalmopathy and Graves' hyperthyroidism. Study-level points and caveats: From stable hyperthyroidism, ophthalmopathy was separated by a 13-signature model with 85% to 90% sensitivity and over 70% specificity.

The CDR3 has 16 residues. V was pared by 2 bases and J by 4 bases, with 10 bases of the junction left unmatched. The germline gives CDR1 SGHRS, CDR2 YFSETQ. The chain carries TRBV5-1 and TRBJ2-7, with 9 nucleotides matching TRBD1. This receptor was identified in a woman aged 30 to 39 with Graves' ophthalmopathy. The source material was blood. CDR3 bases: TGCGCCAGCAGCTTAAAGTCGGGACAGGGTTTTTACGAGCAGTACTTC. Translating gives CASSLKSGQGFYEQYF.